Each of the 4 T cell receptor beta chains below was sequenced from the same sample in a study of Ad26.COV2.S vaccination and SARS-CoV-2 variants. This table comes from immunoSEQ multiplex PCR, and its TCRdb copy is limited to in-frame clones, with some not included. The table records a few hundred thousand clones, 75% to 95% of them present only once. Treatment given: about 20 received Ad26.COV2.S at low or high dose, single or two shots; about 5 received placebo; per-sample allocation not given. It was on day 63 after the first vaccine or placebo injection that samples were taken. Here the sequenced sample was peripheral blood, taken in a trial of Ad26.COV2.S vaccine versus placebo. All receptors derive from a person between 18 and 60 years old who received the Ad26.COV2.S COVID-19 vaccine or a placebo.

V gene TRBV7-2 combines with J gene TRBJ2-3, with TRBD1 as a possible D gene (5 bases). The CDR3 spans 14 residues. V lost 6 bases to trimming and J lost 0 bases, with 10 bases between them. Germline values: CDR1 SGHTA, CDR2 FQGNSA. CDR3 amino acids: CASRTRVSTDTQYF. The CDR3 DNA sequence: TGTGCCAGCAGAACCAGGGTTAGCACAGATACGCAGTATTTT.

This clone was counted at least ten times. The chain links TRBV7-2 to TRBJ2-1; 7 positions agree with TRBD1. Germline V gene sequence: CDR1 SGHTA, CDR2 FQGNSA. After removal of 3 bases from V and 13 bases from J, the junction contained 12 bases not matched to a gene. The CDR3 runs 14 residues. The CDR3 spells CASSLGSTTGLQFF. The CDR3 coding sequence is TGTGCCAGCAGCTTGGGGAGTACGACAGGGTTACAGTTCTTC.

The chain carries TRBV3-1 (or the pseudogene TRBV3-2) and TRBJ2-5, with D hard to call. The ends were cut back, 8 bases at V and 2 bases at J, with 12 bases in the middle. CDR1 is LGHDT, CDR2 YNNKEL, per germline (reference sequence). CDR3 length: 13 residues. The CDR3 nucleotides are TGTGCCAGCTGCTCCTTACCGCAAGAGACCCAGTACTTC. As protein: CASCSLPQETQYF.

This clone turned up a few times. The sample has other DNA sequences that encode this CDR3 too. J is TRBJ2-7 and V is TRBV7-2; D is ambiguous. CDR3 length equals 12 residues. Germline assignment: CDR1 SGHTA and CDR2 FQGNSA. With 1 base removed from V and 2 bases from J, the gap between germline ends came to 3 bases. CDR3: CASSLGAYEQYF. For the CDR3, the DNA is TGTGCCAGCAGCTTAGGGGCCTACGAGCAGTACTTC.